A selection of T cell receptor beta chains follows, all from one sample in a study of early T cells in non-severe SARS-CoV-2 infection. TCRdb re-called the 5' RACE reads through MiXCR, storing one row per CDR3 protein. Among more than 65,000 distinct CDR3 sequences, roughly 4.6% were seen once, and the ten largest hold 3% to 4%. Sequenced material: whole blood, taken at baseline. These receptors were obtained from an adult who was a healthcare worker with PCR-confirmed SARS-CoV-2 infection or an uninfected control (not recorded which). The donor label of this sample is uncertain. Both conserved end residues are part of each CDR3. D genes are given only for firm matches. Clone size is stated in some rows and not others, as once, few, many or a class when expanded.

V	D	J	size	DNA	CDR3
TRBV6-1	.	TRBJ1-4	many	TGTGCCAGCAGTGAAGGGTTTGTGAGACGTGCTGAAAAACTGTTTTTT	CASSEGFVRRAEKLFF
TRBV2	TRBD1	TRBJ1-2	many	TGTGCCAGCAGGGGGACAGGCCAGTCAAATGGCTACACCTTC	CASRGTGQSNGYTF
TRBV12-3/TRBV12-4	.	TRBJ1-1	few	TGTGCCAGCAGTTTTCAAGGGGCATTAGCGAACACTGAAGCTTTCTTT	CASSFQGALANTEAFF
TRBV6-6	TRBD1	TRBJ1-5	few	TGTGCCAGCAGTTCGACAGGGCTTAATCAGCCCCAGCATTTT	CASSSTGLNQPQHF
TRBV5-1	.	TRBJ1-1	many	TGCGCCAGCAGCTTGCGTCAGGCGAATGAAGCTTTCTTT	CASSLRQANEAFF
TRBV7-8	TRBD1	TRBJ2-3	many	TGTGCCAGCAGCCCCGGACAGGGAATGGATACGCAGTATTTT	CASSPGQGMDTQYF
TRBV28	TRBD1	TRBJ2-1	many	TGTGCCAGCAGTAAGTCGTGGGACAGGGGCGTAGATGAGCAGTTCTTC	CASSKSWDRGVDEQFF
TRBV11-2	TRBD2	TRBJ2-5	.	TGTGCCAGCAGCTCCTCCCACCTAGCGGGGCAAGAGACCCAGTACTTC	CASSSSHLAGQETQYF
TRBV4-1	.	TRBJ2-5	few	TGCGCCAGCAGCCAAGATCCCGGGGGCCTTCAAGAGACCCAGTACTTC	CASSQDPGGLQETQYF
TRBV6-5	.	TRBJ1-1	.	TGTGCCAGCAGTTACTCGGGGGCGGCTTTCTTT	CASSYSGAAFF
TRBV7-3	.	TRBJ1-1	.	TGTGCCAGCAGCTTTCGAGGGCAGCTGAACACTGAAGCTTTCTTT	CASSFRGQLNTEAFF
TRBV4-2	.	TRBJ2-7	few	TGTGCCAGCAGCCAACCACCGACAGGTAACGAGCAGTACTTC	CASSQPPTGNEQYF
TRBV7-2	TRBD1	TRBJ1-5	many	TGTGCCAGCAGCTCGCAGGGGGGCAATCAGCCCCAGCATTTT	CASSSQGGNQPQHF
TRBV9	.	TRBJ1-2	many	TGTGCCAGCAGCGGAACCCAGTATGGCTACACCTTC	CASSGTQYGYTF
TRBV2	.	TRBJ1-5	many	TGTGCCAGCAGTGAGTGGGGGAGGCAGCCCCAGCATTTT	CASSEWGRQPQHF
TRBV10-1	.	TRBJ1-6	many	TGCGCCAGCCTTCTAGGCAGGGACCCAACTACGACCCTCCACTTT	CASLLGRDPTTTLHF
TRBV10-3	TRBD2	TRBJ2-1	.	TGTGCCATCAGCGCCGCGGGGGGGCGGAACAATGAGCAGTTCTTC	CAISAAGGRNNEQFF
TRBV3-1	TRBD1	TRBJ2-1	few	TGTGCCAGCAGCTCGACGACAGGGGTTTCCTACAATGAGCAGTTCTTC	CASSSTTGVSYNEQFF
TRBV4-1	.	TRBJ1-4	many	TGCGCCAGCAGCCAAGATCGGGGAGGGACCGCCAAACTGTTTTTT	CASSQDRGGTAKLFF
TRBV11-3	.	TRBJ2-1	.	TGTGCCAGCAGCCAAACTCCGCCGGGGAGTGAGCAGTTCTTC	CASSQTPPGSEQFF
TRBV7-9	.	TRBJ1-4	many	TGTGCCAGCAGCCCGGGGTCGGAGGGGGAAAAACTGTTTTTT	CASSPGSEGEKLFF
TRBV25-1	.	TRBJ2-1	few	TGTGCCAGCACCCACGACAGGAGCTCCTACAATGAGCAGTTCTTC	CASTHDRSSYNEQFF
TRBV11-2	.	TRBJ2-3	many	TGTGCCAGCAGCTTTTTATCCGGGCGGACAGATACGCAGTATTTT	CASSFLSGRTDTQYF
TRBV27	TRBD1	TRBJ2-2	.	TGTGCCAGCAGTTTATGGGAGACAGGGATCGTCGGGGAGCTGTTTTTT	CASSLWETGIVGELFF
TRBV28	.	TRBJ2-1	many	TGTGCCAGCAGTGGGACACCCTACAATGAGCAGTTCTTC	CASSGTPYNEQFF
TRBV11-2	.	TRBJ1-1	many	TGTGCCAGCAGCCAAGAGGGGGGTCTCGGTGAAGCTTTCTTT	CASSQEGGLGEAFF
TRBV28	TRBD1	TRBJ2-7	many	TGTGCCAGCAGCCGGACAGGACCACAGCAGTACTTC	CASSRTGPQQYF
TRBV5-4	.	TRBJ2-7	many	TGTGCCAGCAGCTTGATAGGGGGCTCCTACGAGCAGTACTTC	CASSLIGGSYEQYF
TRBV2	.	TRBJ2-2	.	TGTGCCAGCAGTGACAAAGGACGAGTGAACACCGGGGAGCTGTTTTTT	CASSDKGRVNTGELFF
TRBV24-1	.	TRBJ2-4	.	TGTGCCACCAGTGATGCGGGAGTCCAGGGGAACATTCAGTACTTC	CATSDAGVQGNIQYF
TRBV6-1	TRBD1	TRBJ2-7	many	TGTGCCAGCAGCCCCGAGACAGGGGGACATGACGAGCAGTACTTC	CASSPETGGHDEQYF
TRBV15	.	TRBJ2-1	.	TGTGCCACCAGCAGAGGGGGAGGAAATGAGCAGTTCTTC	CATSRGGGNEQFF
TRBV7-3	TRBD2	TRBJ2-3	many	TGTGCCAGCAGTTCCCAGCGGGGGGGCCCGCCAGATACGCAGTATTTT	CASSSQRGGPPDTQYF
TRBV6-5	TRBD1	TRBJ2-6	.	TGTGCCAGCAGGAATGACAGGGATGGGGCCAACGTCCTGACTTTC	CASRNDRDGANVLTF
TRBV7-2	TRBD1	TRBJ2-7	many	TGTGCCAGCAGCGCGGGACAGGGGTTATCTCACGAGCAGTACTTC	CASSAGQGLSHEQYF
TRBV20-1	.	TRBJ1-5	few	TGCAGTGCTAAACAGGGAATGGAGCCCCAGCATTTT	CSAKQGMEPQHF
TRBV7-2	TRBD1	TRBJ2-7	many	TGTGCCAGCAGCTTAGAGTCGCAGGGGGCACGCGAGCAGTACTTC	CASSLESQGAREQYF
TRBV9	TRBD2	TRBJ2-1	many	TGTGCCAGCAGCCTATCTAGCGGCGAATACAATGAGCAGTTCTTC	CASSLSSGEYNEQFF
TRBV4-3	.	TRBJ1-4	.	TGCGCCAGCAGCCAAGGGACCCCTGGGGAAAAACTGTTTTTT	CASSQGTPGEKLFF
TRBV19	.	TRBJ1-5	few	TGTGCCAGTACCCTTTGGGGGGTAAGGAGCAATCAGCCCCAGCATTTT	CASTLWGVRSNQPQHF
TRBV30	.	TRBJ1-1	.	TGTGCCTGGATCAGGGTAAACACTGAAGCTTTCTTT	CAWIRVNTEAFF
TRBV30	.	TRBJ1-1	few	TGTGCCTGGAGTGTTGAAGCTTTCTTT	CAWSVEAFF
TRBV6-1	TRBD1	TRBJ2-2	many	TGTGCCAGCAGTCAAACTGGACAGGGAGAGCTGTTTTTT	CASSQTGQGELFF